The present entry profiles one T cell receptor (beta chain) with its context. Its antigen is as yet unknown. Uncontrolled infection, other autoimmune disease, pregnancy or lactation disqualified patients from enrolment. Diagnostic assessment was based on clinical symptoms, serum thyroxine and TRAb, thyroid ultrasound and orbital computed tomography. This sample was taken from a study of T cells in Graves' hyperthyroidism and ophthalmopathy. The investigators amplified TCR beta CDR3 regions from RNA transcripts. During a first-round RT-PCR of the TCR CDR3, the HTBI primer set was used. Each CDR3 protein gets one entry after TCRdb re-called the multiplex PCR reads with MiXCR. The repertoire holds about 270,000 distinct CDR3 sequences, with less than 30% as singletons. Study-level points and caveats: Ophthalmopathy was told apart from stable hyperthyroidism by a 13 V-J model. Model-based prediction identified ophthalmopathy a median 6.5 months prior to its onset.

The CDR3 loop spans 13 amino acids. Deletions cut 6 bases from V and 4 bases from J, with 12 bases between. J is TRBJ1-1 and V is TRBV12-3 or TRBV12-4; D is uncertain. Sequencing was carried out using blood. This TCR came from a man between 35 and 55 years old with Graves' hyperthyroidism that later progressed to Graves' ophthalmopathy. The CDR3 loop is CASRIDGSTEAFF. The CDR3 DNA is TGTGCCAGCAGGATCGACGGGTCCACTGAAGCTTTCTTT.